This entry lists 16 T cell receptor beta chains sequenced from one sample in a study of CD8 T cells in Susac syndrome. Roughly 0.5 to 1 ug RNA was reverse transcribed with random hexamers. Each CDR3 protein gets one entry after TCRdb re-called the immunoSEQ multiplex PCR reads with MiXCR. This table holds under 300,000 distinct CDR3 sequences, about 96% found once. The specimen was CD4+ T cells from PBMCs. The receptors stem from a human donor with Susac syndrome.

In its sample, this clonotype was seen once. The chain combines TRBV24-1 with TRBJ2-7; D remains unclear. This CDR3 spans 13 amino acids. CDR1 and CDR2 (germline): KGHDR, SFDVKD. V lost 5 bases, J lost 1 base, and 8 bases lay in between. The DNA of the CDR3 is TGTGCCACCAGTGGTATAAGTTCCTACGAGCAGTACTTC. Translating it yields CATSGISSYEQYF.

This chain links TRBV5-1 with TRBJ2-6; 7 bases align to TRBD2. V trimming: 0 bases; J trimming: 2 bases; junction bases outside the gene matches: 2. The CDR3 has 16 amino acids. Per the germline V gene, CDR1 is SGHRS and CDR2 is YFSETQ. CDR3 loop: CASSLDAGAGANVLTF. The CDR3 coding sequence is TGCGCCAGCAGCTTGGACGCGGGGGCTGGGGCCAACGTCCTGACTTTC.

CDR3 DNA: TGTGCCAGCAGCCAACAGGGAGCCACTGAAGCTTTCTTT. It codes for CASSQQGATEAFF. V usage is TRBV14 and J usage is TRBJ1-1, with D possibly being TRBD1 (5 bases). Germline lookup yields CDR1 SGHDN and CDR2 FVKESK. Trimming stripped 2 bases from V and 4 bases from J, with 8 bases between. This CDR3 contains 13 residues.

This chain links TRBV27 with TRBJ2-5; D gene unclear. CDR3 length: 12 amino acids. Germline loops: CDR1 MNHEY, CDR2 SMNVEV (reference sequence). Trimming left V 5 bases short and J 1 base short, with 5 bases between. CDR3 DNA sequence: TGTGCCAGCAGTAACCCCCAAGAGACCCAGTACTTC. Translation gives CASSNPQETQYF.

This sequence joins TRBV5-1 and TRBJ1-2; TRBD1 agrees at 12 bases. With V trimmed by 4 bases and J by 6 bases, 7 bases remained unmatched. Germline V gene data show CDR1 as SGHRS and CDR2 as YFSETQ. The CDR3 consists of 15 residues. The CDR3 region is CASSGTGTGGDGYTF. CDR3 sequence (DNA): TGCGCCAGCAGCGGTACCGGGACAGGGGGCGATGGCTACACCTTC. Based on the CDR3 plus reference TRBV5-1 and TRBJ1-2, the full variable domain is KAGVTQTPRYLIKTRGQQVTLSCSPISGHRSVSWYQQTPGQGLQFLFEYFSETQRNKGNFPGRFSGRQFSNSRSEMNVSTLELGDSALYLCASSGTGTGGDGYTFGSGTRLTVV.

V and J are TRBV15 and TRBJ1-2; unclear D gene. CDR3 size: 14 residues. The germline CDR1 and CDR2 sequences are LNHNV and YYDKDF (reference sequence). Trimming pared 1 base from V and 4 bases from J, leaving 10 bases between. The CDR3 here is CATSRGADGYGYTF. The CDR3 region has the DNA TGTGCCACCAGCAGAGGGGCGGACGGCTATGGCTACACCTTC.

The chain uses TRBV5-1 and TRBJ2-3; 8 positions agree with TRBD2. The V gene end was trimmed by 2 bases and the J gene end by 5 bases; junction bases not matched to a gene: 7. Germline loops: CDR1 SGHRS, CDR2 YFSETQ. The CDR3 covers 15 residues. As DNA, the CDR3 is TGCGCCAGCAGCTTTGTTGAGCGGGAGAGAGATACGCAGTATTTT. Translated, it gives CASSFVERERDTQYF.

The J gene is TRBJ2-1, the V gene TRBV7-2; no clear D. This CDR3 spans 15 amino acids. V gave up 1 base and J gave up 1 base, with 8 bases separating them. Germline assignment: CDR1 SGHTA and CDR2 FQGNSA. CDR3 in amino acids: CASSLDGPSYNEQFF. CDR3 DNA sequence: TGTGCCAGCAGCTTAGACGGGCCTTCCTACAATGAGCAGTTCTTC.

V gene TRBV27 combines with J gene TRBJ2-5; no definite D call. V gave up 2 bases and J gave up 4 bases, with 11 bases separating them. The CDR3 is made up of 14 amino acids. CDR1 is MNHEY, CDR2 SMNVEV, per germline (reference sequence). CDR3: CASSLVRFGETQYF. In DNA, the CDR3 is TGTGCCAGCAGTTTAGTCAGGTTCGGAGAGACCCAGTACTTC.

The V call is TRBV4-2, the J call TRBJ1-4; TRBD1 agrees at 7 bases. Germline loops: CDR1 LGHNA, CDR2 YNFKEQ. V gave up 0 bases and J gave up 5 bases; unmatched junction bases: 3. This CDR3 comprises 15 residues. The CDR3 spells CASSQEWDRNEKLFF. For the CDR3, the DNA is TGTGCCAGCAGCCAAGAGTGGGACAGAAATGAAAAACTGTTTTTT.

This clonotype was counted a single time. This sequence joins TRBV10-3 and TRBJ2-7; 7 bases agree with TRBD1. Trimming took 10 bases from V and 5 from J; bases not matched to a gene: 8. This CDR3 spans 12 amino acids. Germline V gene data show CDR1 as ENHRY and CDR2 as SYGVKD. The CDR3 protein is CATATGNHEQYF. The CDR3 coding sequence is TGTGCCACGGCGACAGGGAACCACGAGCAGTACTTC.

The J gene is TRBJ2-4, the V gene TRBV29-1; perhaps TRBD1 as D (6 bases). The CDR3 runs to 15 residues. The V and J ends lost 6 bases and 2 bases respectively, with 17 bases between them. The germline CDR1 and CDR2 sequences are SQVTM and ANQGSEA. This CDR3 is CSVAQDSVTKNIQYF. DNA for the CDR3: TGCAGCGTAGCTCAGGACAGCGTGACCAAAAACATTCAGTACTTC.

This clonotype was seen once. J is TRBJ2-3 and V is TRBV29-1; D is possibly TRBD1 (6 bases). V was pared by 6 bases and J by 5 bases, with 9 bases between. The germline gives CDR1 SQVTM, CDR2 ANQGSEA. The CDR3 has 11 residues. The CDR3 DNA follows: TGCAGCGTCCTACAGGGAGATACGCAGTATTTT. This gives the protein CSVLQGDTQYF.

This chain uses TRBV18 with TRBJ2-4; D gene uncertain. The CDR3 extends over 14 amino acids. Germline CDR1 reads KGHSH; CDR2 reads LQKENI. Trimming stripped 4 bases from V and 0 bases from J, with 7 bases between. CDR3 loop: CASSRERAKNIQYF. The CDR3 DNA reads TGTGCCAGCTCACGGGAAAGAGCCAAAAACATTCAGTACTTC. Using reference TRBV18 and TRBJ2-4 for the parts outside the CDR3, the full variable domain is NAGVMQNPRHLVRRRGQEARLRCSPMKGHSHVYWYRQLPEEGLKFMVYLQKENIIDESGMPKERFSAEFPKEGPSILRIQQVVRGDSAAYFCASSRERAKNIQYFGAGTRLSVL.

The genes are TRBV4-2 and TRBJ2-7, with TRBD2 matching 10 bases. This CDR3 has 19 residues. With V trimmed by 0 bases and J by 2 bases, 13 bases remained unmatched. Germline V gene sequence: CDR1 LGHNA, CDR2 YNFKEQ. CDR3 region: CASSQELGVAGGKAYEQYF. DNA for the CDR3: TGTGCCAGCAGCCAAGAGTTAGGGGTAGCGGGAGGAAAGGCCTACGAGCAGTACTTC.

CDR3 sequence (DNA): TGTGCCAGCAGCGTAGGTGGGACTCGGGACTCCGAGCAGTACTTC. As protein: CASSVGGTRDSEQYF. This chain links TRBV9 with TRBJ2-7, with a tentative D call TRBD2 (6 bases). CDR1 is SGDLS and CDR2 is YYNGEE in the germline V gene. The V end lost 0 bases, the J end lost 6 bases, and 16 bases lay between the germline ends. This CDR3 region has 15 residues.